A single T cell receptor (beta chain) is shown here with its context. The data were taken from a study of blood T cell repertoires in COVID-19. Background on the study: The origin of the acute and convalescent COVID-19 samples was the United States, Italy and Spain.

TCRdb's copy holds only in-frame clones and misses some; the assay was immunoSEQ multiplex PCR. The table shows 150,000 to 170,000 clones, with about 80% occurring only once. This receptor was obtained from a woman aged 55-70 years with acute or convalescent COVID-19. Source material: peripheral blood.

The CDR3 region has the DNA TGCGCCAGCAGCCAACCCTCGACAGGGATCACGCAGTATTTT. It yields the protein CASSQPSTGITQYF. V is TRBV4-1 and J is TRBJ2-3; 7 positions match TRBD1. Germline CDR1 and CDR2: MGHRA and YSYEKL. V was pared by 2 bases and J by 9 bases, with 8 bases of the junction left unmatched. This CDR3 is 14 amino acids long.